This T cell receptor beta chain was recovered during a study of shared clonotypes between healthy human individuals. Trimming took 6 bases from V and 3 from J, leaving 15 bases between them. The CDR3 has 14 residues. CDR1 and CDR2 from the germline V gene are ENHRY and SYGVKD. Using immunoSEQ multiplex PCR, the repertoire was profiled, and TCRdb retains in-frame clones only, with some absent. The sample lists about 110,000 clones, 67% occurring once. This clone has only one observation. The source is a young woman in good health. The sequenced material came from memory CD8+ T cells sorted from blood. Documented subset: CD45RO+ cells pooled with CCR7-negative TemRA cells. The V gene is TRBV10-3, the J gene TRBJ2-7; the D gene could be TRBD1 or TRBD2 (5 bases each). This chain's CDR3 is CAIRPGAGNYEQYF. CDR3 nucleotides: TGTGCCATCAGACCCGGGGCGGGTAACTACGAGCAGTACTTC.